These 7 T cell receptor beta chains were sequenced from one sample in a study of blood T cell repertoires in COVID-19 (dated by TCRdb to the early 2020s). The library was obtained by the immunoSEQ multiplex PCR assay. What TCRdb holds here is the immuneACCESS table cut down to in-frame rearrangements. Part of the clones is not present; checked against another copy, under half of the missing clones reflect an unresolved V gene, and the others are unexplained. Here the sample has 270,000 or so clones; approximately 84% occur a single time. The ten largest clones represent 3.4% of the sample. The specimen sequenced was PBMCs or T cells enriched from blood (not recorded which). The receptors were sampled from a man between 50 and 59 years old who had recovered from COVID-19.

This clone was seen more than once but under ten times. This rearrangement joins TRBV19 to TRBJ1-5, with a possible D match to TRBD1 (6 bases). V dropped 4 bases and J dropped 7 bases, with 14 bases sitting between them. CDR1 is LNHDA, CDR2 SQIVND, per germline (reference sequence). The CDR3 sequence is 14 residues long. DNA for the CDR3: TGTGCCAGTAGTAATCAGCAGGGGTCCCAGCCCCAGCATTTT. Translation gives CASSNQQGSQPQHF.

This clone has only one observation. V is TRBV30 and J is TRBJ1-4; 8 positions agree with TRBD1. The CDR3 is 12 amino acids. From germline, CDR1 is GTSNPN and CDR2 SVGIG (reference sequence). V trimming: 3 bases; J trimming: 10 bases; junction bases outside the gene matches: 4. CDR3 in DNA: TGTGCCTGGAGCGGAGGACAGGGAAAACTGTTTTTT. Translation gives CAWSGGQGKLFF.

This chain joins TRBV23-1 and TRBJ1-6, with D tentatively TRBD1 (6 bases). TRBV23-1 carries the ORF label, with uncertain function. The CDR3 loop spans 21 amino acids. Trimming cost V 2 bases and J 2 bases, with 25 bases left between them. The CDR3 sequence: CASSQEAQVGGPHTYNSPLHF. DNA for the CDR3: TGCGCCAGCAGTCAAGAAGCCCAGGTTGGGGGCCCCCATACCTATAATTCACCCCTCCACTTT.

The CDR3 DNA reads as TGTGCCAGCAGCTTGGTGGGGGCCACTCACTATGGCTACACCTTC. It specifies CASSLVGATHYGYTF. The gene calls are TRBV5-6 and TRBJ1-2; D possibly corresponds to TRBD1 (6 bases). Trimming shortened V by 0 bases and J by 3 bases, and 12 bases separated the two germline ends. Per the germline V gene, CDR1 is SGHDT and CDR2 is YYEEEE. The CDR3 length is 15 residues.

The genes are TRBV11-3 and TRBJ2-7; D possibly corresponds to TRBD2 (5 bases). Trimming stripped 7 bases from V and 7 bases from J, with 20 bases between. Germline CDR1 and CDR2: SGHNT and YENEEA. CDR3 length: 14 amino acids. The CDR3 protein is CASTRTADLGEQYF. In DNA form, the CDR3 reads TGTGCCAGCACCCGGACTGCCGATCTAGGTGAGCAGTACTTC.

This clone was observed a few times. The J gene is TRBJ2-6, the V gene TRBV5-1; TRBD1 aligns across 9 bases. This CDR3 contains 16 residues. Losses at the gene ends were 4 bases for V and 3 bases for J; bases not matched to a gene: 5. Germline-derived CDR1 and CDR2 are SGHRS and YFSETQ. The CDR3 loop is CASSPDRGGGANVLTF. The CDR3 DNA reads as TGCGCCAGCAGCCCGGACAGGGGAGGTGGGGCCAACGTCCTGACTTTC.

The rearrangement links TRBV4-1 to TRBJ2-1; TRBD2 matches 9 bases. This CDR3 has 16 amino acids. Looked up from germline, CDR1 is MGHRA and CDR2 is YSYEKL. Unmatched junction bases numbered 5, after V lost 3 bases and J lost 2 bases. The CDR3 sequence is CASSQDRTSAYNEQFF. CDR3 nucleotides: TGCGCCAGCAGCCAGGATAGGACTAGCGCCTACAATGAGCAGTTCTTC.